Listed below are T cell receptor beta chains from one sample, sequenced in a study of shared T cell receptors in the human thymus. Sequenced by immunoSEQ multiplex PCR; TCRdb stores in-frame clones only, minus some. The table includes 600,000 or so clones, around 87% detected once. This same sample was also taken into another study, of human thymus T cells.

The specimen sequenced was thymocytes. The receptor set was obtained from a boy under two years old with a congenital heart defect. Both conserved end residues are part of each CDR3.

cdr3_aa v_call
CATSRPLAGEGTQYF TRBV15
CASTMTGPNNQPQHF TRBV19
CASSVSPPGSGANVLTF TRBV9
CASSRDRMTGELFF TRBV6-5
CASSEFPNRAPNEKLFF TRBV25-1
CASSQEATAATNEKLFF TRBV4-2
CASSPAGQAGYGYTF TRBV18
CASSVTMKEEDAEAFF TRBV6-1
CASSLEVSGGPDYNEQFF TRBV7-9
CASSPQGNQPQHF TRBV6-6
CASSQESSSGQFQETQYF TRBV4-3
CASSLGHLKPDTQYF TRBV7-9
CASSPDSGNEQYF TRBV5-1
CASSSGPPYEQYF TRBV14
CASSQPGTGGPISYNSPLHF TRBV27
CASSLRVGNQPQHF TRBV7-2
CASSYSGRVYNEQFF TRBV6-5
CASSQEKGAQETQYF TRBV4-3
CASSHTRDREVDTQYF TRBV18
CATADRKSTNEKLFF TRBV6-5
CASSLYGGLNPDNEQFF TRBV28
CTSSQRPRLAEPPLFTDTQYF TRBV1
CASTALAGVDTQYF TRBV19
CASSLYGRSNQPQHF TRBV28
CASSLTGRGSYEKLFF TRBV4-3
CASSLLAGGEKETQYF TRBV28
CAAWTANTGELFF TRBV2
CAPPGEQFF TRBV30
CASSFSLGYQETQYF TRBV7-9
CASDRETRDTQYF TRBV2
CASSPHPLDSSNQPQHF TRBV7-2
CASSQGPTGTVTGELFF TRBV4-3
CASSYADFYGYTF TRBV6-5
CASSQRTGTNTGELFF TRBV7-8
CASSPDPTSSYNEQFF TRBV5-5
CASSLRPDYSNQPQHF TRBV5-8
CASSPDRLAIYTDTQYF TRBV27
CASSGRSGMLTGELFF TRBV28
CKAGQYNEQFF TRBV20-1
CASRTGASGGQPQHF TRBV27
CASSFRARGRYGYTF TRBV5-6
CASSLTRPFYEQYF TRBV7-8
CSATGSYGYTF TRBV29-1
CASSQGTGISGNTIYF TRBV4-2
CAWNPWDKHLPEGEPEAFF TRBV30